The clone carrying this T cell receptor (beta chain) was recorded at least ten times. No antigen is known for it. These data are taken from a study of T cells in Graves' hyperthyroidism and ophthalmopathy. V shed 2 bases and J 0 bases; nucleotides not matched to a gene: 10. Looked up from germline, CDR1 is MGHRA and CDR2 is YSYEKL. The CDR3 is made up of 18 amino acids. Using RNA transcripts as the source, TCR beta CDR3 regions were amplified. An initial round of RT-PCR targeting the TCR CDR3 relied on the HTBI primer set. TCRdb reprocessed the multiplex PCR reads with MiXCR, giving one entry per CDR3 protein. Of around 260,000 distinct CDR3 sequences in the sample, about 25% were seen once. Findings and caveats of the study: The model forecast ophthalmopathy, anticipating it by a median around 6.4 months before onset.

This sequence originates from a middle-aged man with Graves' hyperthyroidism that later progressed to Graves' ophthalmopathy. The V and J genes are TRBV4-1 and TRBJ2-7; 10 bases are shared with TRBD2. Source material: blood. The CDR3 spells CASSQRGLAEISSYEQYF. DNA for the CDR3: TGCGCCAGCAGCCAAAGAGGACTAGCGGAAATATCCTCCTACGAGCAGTACTTC.